Listed below are T cell receptor beta chains from one sample, sequenced in a study of T cells in Graves' hyperthyroidism and ophthalmopathy. TCRdb re-derived calls from the multiplex PCR reads in MiXCR, one entry per CDR3 protein. Of roughly 740,000 distinct CDR3 sequences in the sample, around 17% were seen once. Sequencing input: blood. The receptor set was obtained from a man aged 18-30 years with Graves' hyperthyroidism. Each CDR3 is given with its conserved first and last residue. A D gene is named only where the DNA matches it firmly. Expanded clones are given a class, and other clones once, few, many or no size at all.

J	V	size	D	CDR3	DNA
TRBJ2-1	TRBV24-1	few	.	CATSDLVNYNEQFF	TGTGCCACCAGTGATTTGGTAAATTACAATGAGCAGTTCTTC
TRBJ1-5	TRBV28	many	.	CASSVRLTFNQPQHF	TGTGCCAGCAGTGTCAGGCTCACATTCAATCAGCCCCAGCATTTT
TRBJ2-7	TRBV20-1	many	TRBD2	CSARLAESYEQYF	TGCAGTGCTAGACTAGCGGAATCCTACGAGCAGTACTTC
TRBJ2-1	TRBV6-2/TRBV6-3	.	.	CASSYSGAGLNEIEQFF	TGTGCCAGCAGTTACTCCGGGGCAGGGTTAAATGAAATAGAGCAGTTCTTC
TRBJ2-3	TRBV28	many	.	CASGEGYDTQYF	TGTGCCAGCGGCGAGGGTTACGATACGCAGTATTTT
TRBJ2-1	TRBV7-8	.	TRBD2	CASNLRRETAYNEQFF	TGTGCCAGCAACTTACGGCGGGAGACAGCTTACAATGAGCAGTTCTTC
TRBJ2-7	TRBV6-2/TRBV6-3	few	TRBD1	CASSYSEVGGRGSEQYF	TGTGCCAGCAGTTACTCGGAAGTAGGTGGCAGGGGGAGCGAGCAGTACTTC
TRBJ2-1	TRBV10-3	few	.	CAISRQDLYNEQFF	TGTGCCATCAGTCGACAGGACCTCTACAATGAGCAGTTCTTC
TRBJ2-7	TRBV4-2	.	.	CASSDPNEQYF	TGTGCCAGCAGCGACCCCAACGAGCAGTACTTC
TRBJ2-1	TRBV7-9	few	TRBD2	CASTQRGGIDEQFF	TGTGCCAGCACCCAACGGGGAGGGATCGATGAGCAGTTCTTC
TRBJ2-2	TRBV7-9	few	.	CASSPDPGELFF	TGTGCCAGCAGCCCGGACCCCGGGGAGCTGTTTTTT
TRBJ1-2	TRBV3-1	.	.	CASSQDHGPGYTF	TGTGCCAGCAGCCAAGATCACGGACCTGGCTACACCTTC
TRBJ2-1	TRBV5-1	.	TRBD1	CASSITGGSYNEQFF	TGCGCCAGCAGCATCACAGGGGGCTCCTACAATGAGCAGTTCTTC
TRBJ2-5	TRBV28	many	.	CASSLSASETQYF	TGTGCCAGCAGTTTATCCGCATCAGAGACCCAGTACTTC
TRBJ2-3	TRBV7-2	many	TRBD2	CASSPVGGRPTDTQYF	TGTGCCAGCAGCCCGGTGGGCGGGAGGCCCACAGATACGCAGTATTTT
TRBJ2-1	TRBV28	.	TRBD1	CASSFNTLRGWGNEQFF	TGTGCCAGCAGCTTTAACACCCTCAGGGGGTGGGGGAATGAGCAGTTCTTC
TRBJ2-1	TRBV13	few	TRBD2	CASSGRAENEQFF	TGTGCCAGTAGCGGGAGGGCCGAAAATGAGCAGTTCTTC
TRBJ2-5	TRBV6-5	few	.	CASSYSLDSWGGETQYF	TGTGCCAGCAGTTACTCGTTGGACAGCTGGGGGGGGGAGACCCAGTACTTC
TRBJ1-5	TRBV10-3	many	TRBD1	CATKGQGTYESSNQPQHF	TGTGCCACCAAGGGACAGGGGACATATGAAAGTAGCAATCAGCCCCAGCATTTT
TRBJ2-5	TRBV12-3/TRBV12-4	many	TRBD2	CASSFSGREETQYF	TGTGCCAGCAGTTTTAGCGGGAGGGAAGAGACCCAGTACTTC
TRBJ2-5	TRBV18	many	.	CASSPSLSETQYF	TGTGCCAGCTCACCATCACTATCAGAGACCCAGTACTTC
TRBJ2-1	TRBV29-1	few	TRBD2	CSVRLAGGRSYNEQFF	TGCAGCGTTAGACTAGCGGGAGGCCGCTCCTACAATGAGCAGTTCTTC
TRBJ2-2	TRBV29-1	.	.	CSVRGTTNTGELFF	TGCAGCGTTCGCGGGACAACTAACACCGGGGAGCTGTTTTTT
TRBJ2-7	TRBV11-2	.	.	CASSYGIGRDNEQYF	TGTGCCAGCAGCTACGGGATAGGCAGGGATAACGAGCAGTACTTC
TRBJ1-1	TRBV29-1	many	.	CSVEGSPGLRGGAFF	TGCAGCGTTGAAGGATCGCCGGGACTCCGAGGGGGAGCTTTCTTT
TRBJ2-6	TRBV7-8	many	.	CASSFWSSGANVLTF	TGTGCCAGCAGCTTTTGGAGCTCTGGGGCCAACGTCCTGACTTTC
TRBJ2-7	TRBV20-1	many	TRBD2	CSAPSGTSGSYEQYF	TGCAGTGCACCCTCCGGGACTAGCGGCTCCTACGAGCAGTACTTC
TRBJ2-2	TRBV15	few	.	CATSRGRSNTGELFF	TGTGCCACCAGCAGAGGACGATCGAACACCGGGGAGCTGTTTTTT
TRBJ2-1	TRBV6-2/TRBV6-3	many	TRBD2	CASSYGLAGGPGAPQDEQFF	TGTGCCAGCAGTTACGGGTTAGCGGGAGGGCCAGGTGCCCCCCAAGATGAGCAGTTCTTC
TRBJ2-7	TRBV28	many	TRBD2	CASRTRTSGPIDEQYF	TGTGCCAGCAGGACCCGGACTAGCGGGCCGATAGACGAGCAGTACTTC
TRBJ2-3	TRBV7-6	.	.	CASSPTPGLSTDTQYF	TGTGCCAGCAGCCCAACCCCGGGGCTGAGCACAGATACGCAGTATTTT
TRBJ2-2	TRBV7-9	.	.	CASSPQQGRRSAGELFF	TGTGCCAGCAGTCCCCAACAGGGGAGGAGGAGCGCCGGGGAGCTGTTTTTT
TRBJ1-4	TRBV12-3/TRBV12-4	once	.	CASSALDPGGEKLFF	TGTGCCAGCAGTGCGCTGGACCCCGGGGGTGAAAAACTGTTTTTT
TRBJ2-1	TRBV20-1	.	TRBD1	CSVNDRVYNEQFF	TGCAGTGTAAATGACAGGGTTTACAATGAGCAGTTCTTC
TRBJ2-1	TRBV6-5	.	.	CASSYVPQGGNEQFF	TGTGCCAGCAGTTACGTCCCACAGGGTGGCAATGAGCAGTTCTTC
TRBJ1-2	TRBV20-1	.	.	CSARFRVDGYTF	TGCAGTGCTAGATTCCGGGTCGATGGCTACACCTTC
TRBJ2-3	TRBV11-2	.	.	CASSLSPSGFADTQYF	TGTGCCAGCAGCTTAAGCCCGTCAGGATTTGCAGATACGCAGTATTTT
TRBJ2-7	TRBV20-1	many	.	CSARDSRGIPYEQYF	TGCAGTGCTAGAGATTCACGGGGCATCCCCTACGAGCAGTACTTC
TRBJ2-2	TRBV20-1	few	.	CSARTPAGVGGELFF	TGCAGTGCTAGAACCCCAGCAGGGGTTGGAGGGGAGCTGTTTTTT
TRBJ2-1	TRBV7-9	.	.	CASSLLSWGSYNEQFF	TGTGCCAGCAGCTTACTGAGCTGGGGCTCCTACAATGAGCAGTTCTTC
TRBJ1-2	TRBV20-1	.	TRBD1	CSATGTARNYGYTF	TGCAGTGCTACAGGGACAGCCCGTAACTATGGCTACACCTTC
TRBJ2-7	TRBV6-1	few	TRBD2	CASSYTSGRAGYEQYF	TGTGCCAGCAGTTATACCAGCGGGAGGGCTGGGTACGAGCAGTACTTC
TRBJ1-1	TRBV3-1	many	.	CASSQDRGRENTEAFF	TGTGCCAGCAGCCAAGATCGTGGCAGAGAGAACACTGAAGCTTTCTTT
TRBJ2-1	TRBV12-3/TRBV12-4	.	.	CASSLDPEQQFF	TGTGCCAGCAGTTTAGATCCGGAGCAGCAGTTCTTC
TRBJ2-7	TRBV6-2/TRBV6-3	many	.	CASRGRDNYYEQYF	TGTGCCAGCAGAGGCAGGGACAACTACTACGAGCAGTACTTC
TRBJ1-2	TRBV2	many	.	CASRSDSNYGYTF	TGTGCCAGCAGGAGCGACTCTAACTATGGCTACACCTTC
TRBJ2-1	TRBV29-1	many	.	CSAPRDGGNEQFF	TGCAGCGCCCCCCGGGACGGAGGAAATGAGCAGTTCTTC
TRBJ2-7	TRBV20-1	many	TRBD2	CSARGGKSYEQYF	TGCAGTGCTAGGGGGGGGAAGTCCTACGAGCAGTACTTC
TRBJ2-1	TRBV15	many	.	CATRQYNEQFF	TGTGCCACGAGACAGTACAATGAGCAGTTCTTC
TRBJ2-1	TRBV29-1	.	.	CSVEARTGEQFF	TGCAGCGTTGAAGCGAGAACGGGTGAGCAGTTCTTC
TRBJ2-3	TRBV18	many	TRBD2	CASSPGTRTDTQYF	TGTGCCAGCTCACCCGGGACTAGGACAGATACGCAGTATTTT
TRBJ1-6	TRBV11-2	few	.	CASSPRHLSYNSPLHF	TGTGCCAGCAGCCCTCGACACCTCTCCTATAATTCACCCCTCCACTTT
TRBJ2-7	TRBV4-1	.	TRBD2	CASSQSFGTTTGKQYF	TGCGCCAGCAGCCAATCCTTCGGGACTACCACGGGGAAGCAGTACTTC
TRBJ1-4	TRBV3-1	many	TRBD1	CASSQDGTGEEKLFF	TGTGCCAGCAGCCAAGACGGGACAGGGGAAGAAAAACTGTTTTTT
TRBJ2-7	TRBV15	many	TRBD1	CATSRAGQDYEQYF	TGTGCCACCAGCAGGGCCGGACAGGACTACGAGCAGTACTTC
TRBJ1-4	TRBV30	many	TRBD1	CAWSVLRGPATNEKLFF	TGTGCCTGGAGTGTTTTAAGGGGGCCTGCAACTAATGAAAAACTGTTTTTT
TRBJ1-2	TRBV2	.	TRBD1	CASSEGQGHYGYTF	TGTGCCAGCAGTGAGGGACAGGGTCACTATGGCTACACCTTC
TRBJ2-5	TRBV15	many	.	CATSRDRLGKETQYF	TGTGCCACCAGCAGAGATCGTCTTGGGAAAGAGACCCAGTACTTC
TRBJ2-7	TRBV6-5	.	.	CASSYPGLEQYF	TGTGCCAGCAGTTACCCAGGGCTCGAGCAGTACTTC
TRBJ1-1	TRBV12-3/TRBV12-4	many	.	CASSLQQWVTEAFF	TGTGCCAGCAGTTTACAACAGTGGGTCACTGAAGCTTTCTTT